This section outlines one T cell receptor beta chain sequence together with its context. Its target is not known. This entry is derived from a study of cytomegalovirus exposure and HLA in healthy donors. Looking at the study overall: The 120 validation repertoires were reported in a later analysis to have been generated on the same platform as the roughly 630 first-cohort repertoires. Findings of the study overall: Using the classifier, cytomegalovirus status was reportedly diagnosed with high specificity and sensitivity. While the bulk of TCR sequences proved rare, some public TCRs turned up in many donors. The TCR clusters that emerged in the first cohort tended, a later analysis found, to co-occur in the 95 to 150 validation repertoires.

Assay: immunoSEQ multiplex PCR; the TCRdb copy retains only in-frame clones and omits some. The repertoire includes about 150,000 clones, roughly 84% of them detected once, and 2.1% sits in the top ten. V was shortened by 3 bases and J by 1 base, with 4 bases between the two germline ends. Germline loops: CDR1 SGHRS, CDR2 YFSETQ. The CDR3 contains 12 residues. The chain uses TRBV5-1 and TRBJ1-1; D unresolved. The sequence came from a human donor in good health. The sequenced material came from PBMCs. This chain's CDR3 is CASSYGNTEAFF. DNA for the CDR3: TGCGCCAGCAGCTACGGGAACACTGAAGCTTTCTTT.